This T cell receptor beta chain was sequenced for a study of blood T cell repertoires in COVID-19. Only in-frame clones appear in the TCRdb table, and some are missing; sequencing was by immunoSEQ multiplex PCR. The sample lists around 300,000 clones, about 87% occurring once. This CDR3 region has 17 residues. CDR1 and CDR2 from the germline V gene are MGHRA and YSYEKL. V trimming: 3 bases; J trimming: 1 base; junction bases outside the gene matches: 9. The sequenced material came from peripheral blood. The V gene is TRBV4-1, the J gene TRBJ2-3; 8 bases match TRBD2. This TCR came from a young woman with COVID-19, enrolled during active disease. The CDR3 DNA reads TGCGCCAGCAGCCAGCGCCCGGGGCGGGGGGGCACAGATACGCAGTATTTT. This sequence encodes CASSQRPGRGGTDTQYF.